These 15 T cell receptor beta chains came from one sample sequenced in a study of OX40 agonist ivuxolimab in advanced cancers. The assay was immunoSEQ multiplex PCR, and TCRdb's table has in-frame clones only and misses some. Of 45,000 to 65,000 clones listed, 75% to 90% are singletons. The sequencing used CD4+ or CD8+ T cells sorted from blood, collected in a trial of the OX40 agonist ivuxolimab. The receptor set was obtained from an adult with an advanced solid tumor such as melanoma, head and neck, liver or kidney cancer.

This chain connects TRBV7-8 to TRBJ2-2; D may be TRBD1 (5 bases). V was cut by 1 base and J by 1 base, with 13 bases left in between. The V gene's germline CDR1 is SGHVS and CDR2 FQNEAQ. The CDR3 totals 17 residues. The CDR3 loop is CASSLGMRRGNTGELFF. CDR3 coding DNA: TGTGCCAGCAGCTTAGGGATGCGAAGGGGGAACACCGGGGAGCTGTTTTTT.

The J gene is TRBJ1-1, the V gene TRBV15; D call uncertain. Germline V gene data show CDR1 as LNHNV and CDR2 as YYDKDF (reference sequence). The CDR3 sequence is 13 residues long. V lost 1 base to trimming and J lost 1 base, with 4 bases between them. Here the CDR3 reads CATSRGKNTEAFF. The CDR3 coding sequence is TGTGCCACCAGCAGAGGCAAGAACACTGAAGCTTTCTTT.

The rearrangement uses TRBV19 and TRBJ1-4, with TRBD1 matching over 9 bases. J gave up 7 bases and V 8 bases, and 8 bases lay outside the gene matches. Germline V gene sequence: CDR1 LNHDA, CDR2 SQIVND (reference sequence). The CDR3 is 14 amino acids. DNA for the CDR3: TGTGCCAGTGGGCCGGGACAGGGCGTTGAAAAACTGTTTTTT. Translating gives CASGPGQGVEKLFF.

This chain joins TRBV5-1 and TRBJ2-5, with TRBD2 matching over 16 bases. After removal of 4 bases from V and 5 bases from J, the junction contained 5 bases not matched to a gene. The CDR3 is made up of 16 amino acids. Germline CDR1 and CDR2: SGHRS and YFSETQ. Written as DNA, the CDR3 is TGCGCCAGCAGCACAGGGACTAGCGGGGGGGCTGAGACCCAGTACTTC. Protein sequence: CASSTGTSGGAETQYF.

The chain employs TRBV7-2 and TRBJ2-1; the D gene could be TRBD1 or TRBD2 (5 bases each). Germline V gene lookup returns CDR1 SGHTA and CDR2 FQGNSA. This CDR3 spans 11 amino acids. Trimming cost V 4 bases and J 7 bases, with 5 bases left between them. CDR3: CASSWGNEQFF. The CDR3 bases are TGTGCCAGCAGCTGGGGGAATGAGCAGTTCTTC.

The rearrangement joins TRBV10-1 to TRBJ2-7; 7 bases are a match to TRBD1. CDR1 is WNHNN and CDR2 is SYGVQD in the germline V gene (reference sequence). The junction had 7 bases not matched to a gene; V was cut back by 3 bases and J by 2 bases. The CDR3 runs 15 residues. CDR3 residues: CASSETRDRAYEQYF. The DNA of the CDR3 is TGCGCCAGCAGTGAAACTAGGGACAGAGCCTACGAGCAGTACTTC.

This clone has just one count. The chain joins TRBV14 to TRBJ1-3; no definite D call. This CDR3 contains 15 residues. The V and J ends lost 4 bases and 0 bases respectively, with 10 bases between them. Germline values: CDR1 SGHDN, CDR2 FVKESK. CDR3 region: CASSRWFSSGNTIYF. In nucleotides, the CDR3 is TGTGCCAGCAGCCGTTGGTTCTCCTCTGGAAACACCATATATTTT.

The chain employs TRBV11-1 and TRBJ2-1, with 8 nucleotides matching TRBD1. Germline V gene sequence: CDR1 SGHAT, CDR2 FQDESV (reference sequence). The CDR3 length is 13 residues. J gave up 8 bases and V 3 bases, and 3 bases lay outside the gene matches. The CDR3 DNA is TGTGCCAGCAGCTTGGACAGGGTGGATGAGCAGTTCTTC. As protein: CASSLDRVDEQFF.

V is TRBV28 and J is TRBJ1-2; no reliable D call. CDR1 and CDR2 from the germline V gene are MDHEN and SYDVKM. The V end was cut by 4 bases, the J end by 9 bases, with 12 bases between. The CDR3 consists of 12 residues. As DNA, the CDR3 is TGTGCCAGCAGTTCGACGGAGAGGAGCTACACCTTC. It yields the protein CASSSTERSYTF.

The rearrangement links TRBV10-2 to TRBJ2-1; D is possibly TRBD1 (7 bases). V was clipped by 5 bases and J by 2 bases, with 19 bases between them. From germline, CDR1 is WSHSY and CDR2 SAAADI. The CDR3 spans 17 residues. DNA for the CDR3: TGCGCCAGCAGTCAGGGGGGTTTAGGGAACCCCTACAATGAGCAGTTCTTC. Protein product: CASSQGGLGNPYNEQFF.

This chain joins TRBV12-5 and TRBJ2-3, with 10 bases fitting TRBD2. CDR3 size: 15 residues. The J segment lost 7 bases and the V segment lost 1 base, leaving 5 bases of the junction unmatched. The germline CDR1 and CDR2 sequences are LGHNT and FRNRAP. Here the CDR3 DNA reads TGTGCTAGTGGTTTGGGGCTAGCGGGGGTGAATACGCAGTATTTT. This codes for CASGLGLAGVNTQYF.

The chain recombines TRBV14 with TRBJ1-2, with D maybe TRBD1 (5 bases). CDR1 and CDR2 (germline): SGHDN, FVKESK. Trimming shortened V by 3 bases and J by 0 bases, and 8 bases separated the two germline ends. The length of the CDR3 is 14 residues. The DNA of the CDR3 is TGTGCCAGCAGCCAGACAGCGCCTAACTATGGCTACACCTTC. Translating it yields CASSQTAPNYGYTF.

The chain couples TRBV7-8 to TRBJ1-2; D remains ambiguous. The germline V gene has CDR1 SGHVS and CDR2 FQNEAQ. V was shortened by 4 bases and J by 0 bases, with 12 bases between the two germline ends. The CDR3 spans 15 residues. CDR3: CASSYGRITNYGYTF. The DNA for the CDR3 is TGTGCCAGCAGCTACGGACGTATAACTAACTATGGCTACACCTTC.

About this clone itself: This is likely a read error, given that the CDR3 carries no conserved phenylalanine or tryptophan at its end. The DNA is omitted, as the CDR3 cannot be located on it reliably, and the CDR3 follows TCRdb's listing. This chain links TRBV6-1 with TRBJ2-7; TRBD1 was called by the table and not checked on the DNA. The CDR3 is 12 residues long, ends included. Looked up from germline, CDR1 is MNHNS and CDR2 is SASEGT. CDR3: CASSEAFGTATS.

The chain is built from TRBV28 and TRBJ2-7, with 13 bases lining up with TRBD2. Trimming took 7 bases from V and 5 from J; bases not matched to a gene: 5. Looked up from germline, CDR1 is MDHEN and CDR2 is SYDVKM. This CDR3 region has 14 residues. The CDR3 coding sequence is TGTGCCAGCATCCCGGGACTAGCGGGGCACGAGCAGTACTTC. Amino acids: CASIPGLAGHEQYF.